This T cell receptor beta chain was recorded in a study of blood T cell repertoires in COVID-19 (dated by TCRdb to 2020 to 2021). About the study as a whole: Samples from collaborators originated in the United States, Italy and Spain and spanned both the acute and convalescent phases of COVID-19. The prospective study material was composed of cDNA or gDNA derived from T cells, B-cell-depleted T cells, or PBMCs. The dataset comprised deeply sampled blood TCRbeta repertoires from subjects exposed to, actively infected with, or recovered from COVID-19. The repertoires were released in a freely available public database intended as a resource for research on the immune response to SARS-CoV-2. The samples were drawn from the first 160 participants of the ongoing ImmuneRACE study and from under 1,500 subjects provided by 6 global collaborators. A de-identified subject ID, COVID-19 status, age in years and sex were almost always included in the sample metadata. Where available, HLA class I and class II types were obtained from metadata supplied by the sample provider rather than from assay-based typing. Broad study findings and their caveats: The amount of clinical and demographic metadata varied by source and participant and was provided uncurated.

TCRbeta CDR3 regions were amplified from genomic DNA using the immunoSEQ Assay, a bias-controlled multiplex PCR. The paper's data handling went like this. Nucleated cell counts per sample were estimated from amplification of reference gene primers within the assay. To quantify the absolute abundance of each unique TCRbeta CDR3 rearrangement, sequence reads were collapsed and filtered. Productive Simpson clonality was computed per sample as the square root of Simpson's diversity index over productive rearrangements. The clones in this table, taken by TCRdb from immuneACCESS, are in-frame only. Not every clone is retained; where verified, under half of the shortfall comes from an unresolved V gene, and the cause of the rest is unknown. V and J calls and clone size are those listed in that table; D and trimming were worked out from the DNA. The sample contains about 280,000 clones, over 75% of them found a single time. Clones ranked in the top ten supply 5.1% of the sample.

Ends trimmed: V by 6 bases, J by 6 bases; bases unmatched to a gene: 3. Counted from cysteine to phenylalanine, this CDR3 has 11 amino acids. Only the CDR3 DNA is retained, 33 bases long and in frame from the first base. For CDR1 and CDR2, the germline V gene (reference sequence) lists DFQATT and SNEGSKA. Each collaborating institution followed its own protocols to collect whole blood in K2EDTA tubes. For TCRbeta analysis, collaborators shipped samples as frozen whole blood, isolated PBMCs, or DNA extracted from either of those sample types. As regards this clone: What antigen it recognizes has not been identified. No per-base quality is available; no much larger clone lies one base away.

The chain employs TRBV20-1 and TRBJ2-5; 8 middle bases align to TRBD2. The sample comprised peripheral blood. This receptor was obtained from a man aged 50 or older with active or convalescent COVID-19. The DNA sequence follows: TGCAGTGCGGAGCGGGAGAAGACCCAGTACTTC. This yields the protein CSAEREKTQYF.